These 5 T cell receptor beta chains were all obtained from the same sample, sequenced in a study of human T cells and chemical hapten exposure. Described time point: patch test 2, 6 weeks after DPC sensitization. This sample's treatment: therapeutic diphenylcyclopropenone sensitization with weekly scalp DPC. From the RACE reads, TCRdb called clonotypes with MiXCR, one entry per CDR3 protein. The table includes 84,000 or so distinct CDR3 sequences, roughly 10% detected once. Sequencing used whole blood, obtained in connection with sensitization to the hapten diphenylcyclopropenone (DPC). Receptor source: a woman aged 25 to 39 with alopecia areata. Some clones in this sample may be carry-over from other donors' samples.

In this sample, this clonotype turned up a few times. This chain links TRBV3-1 with TRBJ1-2; 12 nucleotides align to TRBD1. J was trimmed by 3 bases and V by 3 bases; bases with no gene match: 5. From germline, CDR1 is LGHDT and CDR2 YNNKEL (reference sequence). The CDR3 spans 16 residues. CDR3 nucleotides: TGTGCCAGCAGCCATTGGGACAGGGGGCGCGACTATGGCTACACCTTC. Translation: CASSHWDRGRDYGYTF.

This clonotype has at least ten counts. This sequence joins TRBV7-6 and TRBJ2-2; D is undetermined. Germline V gene sequence: CDR1 SGHVS, CDR2 FNYEAQ. V was pared by 1 base and J by 7 bases, with 7 bases between. The CDR3 is 13 amino acids. CDR3 DNA sequence: TGTGCCAGCAGCTTAGTCGCAGGCGGGGAGCTGTTTTTT. Translating it yields CASSLVAGGELFF.

There are many counts of this clonotype. This chain links TRBV29-1 with TRBJ1-2; no firm D call. The CDR3 is 10 amino acids. The germline V and J ends were trimmed by 4 bases and 8 bases, with 8 bases remaining between them. The germline CDR1 and CDR2 sequences are SQVTM and ANQGSEA. The CDR3 protein is CSVVDGGYTF. CDR3 bases: TGCAGCGTTGTGGACGGGGGCTACACCTTC. Filled out from reference TRBV29-1 and TRBJ1-2, the complete variable domain reads SAVISQKPSRDICQRGTSLTIQCQVDSQVTMMFWYRQQPGQSLTLIATANQGSEATYESGFVIDKFPISRPNLTFSTLTVSNMSPEDSSIYLCSVVDGGYTFGSGTRLTVV.

The chain uses TRBV29-1 and TRBJ2-2; D uncertain. CDR1 is SQVTM, CDR2 ANQGSEA, per germline. This CDR3 has 13 amino acids. Trimming pared 6 bases from V and 4 bases from J, leaving 12 bases between. DNA for the CDR3: TGCAGCGTCGCCGACGTGGGCACCGGGGAGCTGTTTTTT. This codes for CSVADVGTGELFF.

This clonotype appeared many times. This chain joins TRBV18 and TRBJ2-3; 8 bases agree with TRBD2. There are 15 residues in the CDR3. Trimming cost V 1 base and J 4 bases; bases outside gene matches: 4. CDR1 is KGHSH and CDR2 is LQKENI in the germline V gene. CDR3 amino acids: CASSPRAAGADTQYF. The DNA of the CDR3 is TGTGCCAGCTCACCACGGGCAGCGGGGGCAGATACGCAGTATTTT.